The 8 T cell receptor beta chains below were found in one sample sequenced in a study of shared clonotypes between healthy human individuals. Some clones are missing from TCRdb's copy, which holds only in-frame ones; the method was immunoSEQ multiplex PCR. The sample carries about 2.3 million clones, roughly 93% recorded once. The sequencing input was naive CD4+ T cells from PBMCs. Subset: CD45RA+ positively selected. The receptors shown here come from a man younger than 35 in good health. Some clones in this sample may be carry-over from other donors' samples.

The J gene is TRBJ2-3, the V gene TRBV5-1, with TRBD1 identical over 9 bases. There are 15 residues in the CDR3. Germline CDR1 is SGHRS and CDR2 is YFSETQ. With 9 bases clipped from V and 0 bases from J, the junction kept 8 bases outside the gene matches. CDR3 residues: CATRLGTGSTDTQYF. CDR3 in DNA: TGCGCCACCCGCCTGGGGACAGGGAGCACAGATACGCAGTATTTT.

DNA of the CDR3: TGTGCCAGCAGCCAAAGGACAGCAGGGCGGGTCTATGGCTACACCTTC. The encoded protein is CASSQRTAGRVYGYTF. V is TRBV11-1 and J is TRBJ1-2; perhaps TRBD1 as D (6 bases). Germline V gene data show CDR1 as SGHAT and CDR2 as FQDESV (reference sequence). The V gene lost 5 bases and the J gene lost 4 bases, with 20 bases spanning the gap. The CDR3 is 16 amino acids.

This chain joins TRBV4-3 and TRBJ2-6; TRBD1 aligns across 7 bases. This CDR3 has 15 residues. V dropped 4 bases and J dropped 4; count of bases not matched to a gene: 4. Germline lookup yields CDR1 LGHNA and CDR2 YSLEER. In DNA form, the CDR3 reads TGCGCCAGCAGCCTACAGGGGTCCGGGGCCAACGTCCTGACTTTC. Its translation: CASSLQGSGANVLTF.

The V and J genes are TRBV30 and TRBJ1-3; no definite D call. Between the trimmed V and J ends, which lost 5 bases and 4 bases, there was a span of 6 bases. Germline V lookup: CDR1 GTSNPN, CDR2 SVGIG (reference sequence). CDR3 length equals 11 residues. CDR3 bases: TGTGCCTGGGGCGCGGGAAACACCATATATTTT. This encodes CAWGAGNTIYF.

The chain joins TRBV29-1 to TRBJ1-6, with TRBD1 matching over 10 bases. The germline V gene has CDR1 SQVTM and CDR2 ANQGSEA. V shed 7 bases, J shed 8 bases, and the junction held 5 bases outside the gene matches. The CDR3 loop spans 13 amino acids. In DNA form, the CDR3 reads TGCAGCGCGGCGACAGGGGGCGATTCACCCCTCCACTTT. It translates to CSAATGGDSPLHF.

In this sample, this clone turned up once. This chain connects TRBV30 to TRBJ2-7; 7 bases are shared with TRBD1. J gave up 5 bases and V 1 base, and 2 bases lay outside the gene matches. The CDR3 has 12 residues. Germline lookup yields CDR1 GTSNPN and CDR2 SVGIG (reference sequence). Here the CDR3 reads CAWSATGDEQYF. CDR3 in DNA: TGTGCCTGGAGTGCCACAGGGGACGAGCAGTACTTC.

V usage is TRBV2 and J usage is TRBJ1-2; maybe TRBD1 (6 bases). Germline values: CDR1 SNHLY, CDR2 FYNNEI. The CDR3 extends over 14 amino acids. V shed 5 bases and J shed 2 bases, with 12 bases lying between them. CDR3 in DNA: TGTGCCAGCAGTCAGGACAGACCAAACTATGGCTACACCTTC. This translates into CASSQDRPNYGYTF.

The chain has TRBV7-9 and TRBJ2-7, with D possibly TRBD1 on 6 matching bases. CDR1 and CDR2 (germline): SEHNR, FQNEAQ (reference sequence). Trimming left V 5 bases short and J 0 bases short, with 11 bases between. CDR3 length: 14 residues. CDR3 bases: TGTGCCAGCAGCACCCGGGACACCTCCTACGAGCAGTACTTC. This translates into CASSTRDTSYEQYF.